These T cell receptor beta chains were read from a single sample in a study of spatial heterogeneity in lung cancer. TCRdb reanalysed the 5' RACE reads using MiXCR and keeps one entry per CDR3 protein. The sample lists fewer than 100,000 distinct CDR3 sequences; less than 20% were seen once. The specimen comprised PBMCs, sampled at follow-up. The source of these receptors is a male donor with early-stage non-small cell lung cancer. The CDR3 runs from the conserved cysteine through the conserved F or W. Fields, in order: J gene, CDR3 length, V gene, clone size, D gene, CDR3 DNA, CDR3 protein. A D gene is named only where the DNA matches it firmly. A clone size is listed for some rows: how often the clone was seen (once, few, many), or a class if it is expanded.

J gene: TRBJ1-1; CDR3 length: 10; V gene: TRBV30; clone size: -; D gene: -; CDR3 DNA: TGTGCCTGGGGGAACACTGAAGCTTTCTTT; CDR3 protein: CAWGNTEAFF
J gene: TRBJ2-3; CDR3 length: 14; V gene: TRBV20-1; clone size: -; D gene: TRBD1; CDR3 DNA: TGCAGTGCTACGGGACAGGGAGGCACAGATACGCAGTATTTT; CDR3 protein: CSATGQGGTDTQYF
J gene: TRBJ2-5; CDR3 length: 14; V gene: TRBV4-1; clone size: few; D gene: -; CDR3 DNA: TGCGCCAGCAGCCTTAGCGCCCGACAAGAGACCCAGTACTTC; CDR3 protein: CASSLSARQETQYF
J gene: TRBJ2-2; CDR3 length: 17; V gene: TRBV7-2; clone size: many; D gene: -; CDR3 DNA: TGTGCCAGCAGCTTAGCCTACAGGACCCTGAACACCGGGGAGCTGTTTTTT; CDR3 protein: CASSLAYRTLNTGELFF
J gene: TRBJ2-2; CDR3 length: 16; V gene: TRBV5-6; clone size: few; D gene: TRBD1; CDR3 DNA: TGTGCCAGCAGCTTGCGGGGACAGGGGTGGACCGGGGAGCTGTTTTTT; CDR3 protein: CASSLRGQGWTGELFF
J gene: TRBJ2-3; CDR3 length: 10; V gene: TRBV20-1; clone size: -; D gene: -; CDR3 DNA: TGCAGTGCTCTATCGGATACGCAGTATTTT; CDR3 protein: CSALSDTQYF
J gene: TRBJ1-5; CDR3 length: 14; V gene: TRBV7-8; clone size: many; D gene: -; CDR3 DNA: TGTGCCAGCAGCTCTGGGACGGCACCTCAGCCCCAGCATTTT; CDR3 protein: CASSSGTAPQPQHF
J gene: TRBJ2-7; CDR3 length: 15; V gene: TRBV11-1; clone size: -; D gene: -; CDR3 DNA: TGTGCCAGCAGCTTGAGAAGGGGGGGTTCCTACGAGCAGTACTTC; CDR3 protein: CASSLRRGGSYEQYF
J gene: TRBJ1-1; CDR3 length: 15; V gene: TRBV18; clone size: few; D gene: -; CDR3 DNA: TGTGCCAGCTCACCACCCAAGGGGAAGGGCACTGAAGCTTTCTTT; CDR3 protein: CASSPPKGKGTEAFF
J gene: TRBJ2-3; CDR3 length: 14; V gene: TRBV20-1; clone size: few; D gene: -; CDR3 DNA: TGCAGTGCTAGACAGGGTGGGAGCACAGATACGCAGTATTTT; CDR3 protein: CSARQGGSTDTQYF
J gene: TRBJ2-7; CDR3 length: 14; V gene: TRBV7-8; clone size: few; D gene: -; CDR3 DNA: TGTGCCAGCAGCTACTTTGGGGCCGACTACGAGCAGTACTTC; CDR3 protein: CASSYFGADYEQYF
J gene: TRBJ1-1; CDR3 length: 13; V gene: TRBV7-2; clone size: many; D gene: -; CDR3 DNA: TGTGCCAGCAGCTTATCTACGAGGGGTGAAGCTTTCTTT; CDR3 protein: CASSLSTRGEAFF
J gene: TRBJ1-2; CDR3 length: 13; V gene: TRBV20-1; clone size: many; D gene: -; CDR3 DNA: TGCAGTGCTATCCGACATGAGACCTATGGCTACACCTTC; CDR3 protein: CSAIRHETYGYTF
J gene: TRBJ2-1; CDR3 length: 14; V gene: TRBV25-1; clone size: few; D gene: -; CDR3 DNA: TGTGCCAGCAGTGAGGGAAACAAGTACAATGAGCAGTTCTTC; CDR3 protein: CASSEGNKYNEQFF
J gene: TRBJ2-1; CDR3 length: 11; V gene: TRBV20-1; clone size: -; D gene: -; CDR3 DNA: TGCAGTGCTAGAAGGTACAATGAGCAGTTCTTC; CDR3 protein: CSARRYNEQFF
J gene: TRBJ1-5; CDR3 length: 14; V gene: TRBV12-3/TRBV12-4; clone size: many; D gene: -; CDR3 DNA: TGTGCCAGCAGGAGTAGCCAGGGCTCTCAGCCCCAGCATTTT; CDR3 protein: CASRSSQGSQPQHF
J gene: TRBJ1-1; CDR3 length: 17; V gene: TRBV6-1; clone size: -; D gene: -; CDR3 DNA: TGTGCCAGCAGTGAATTAAGCCAGGTCATCTTGGGCACTGAAGCTTTCTTT; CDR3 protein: CASSELSQVILGTEAFF
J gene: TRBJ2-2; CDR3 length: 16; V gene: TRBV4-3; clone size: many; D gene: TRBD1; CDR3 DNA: TGCGCCAGCAGCCAGATGAGACAGGGACGCTCCGGGGAGCTGTTTTTT; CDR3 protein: CASSQMRQGRSGELFF
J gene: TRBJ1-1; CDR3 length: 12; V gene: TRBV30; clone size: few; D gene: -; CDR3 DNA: TGTGCCTGGGGCGCTGGGGTCCCTGAAGCTTTCTTT; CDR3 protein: CAWGAGVPEAFF
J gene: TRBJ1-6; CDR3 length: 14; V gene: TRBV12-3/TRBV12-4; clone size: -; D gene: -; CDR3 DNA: TGTGCCAGCAGTCCCGACAGTTATAATTCACCCCTCCACTTT; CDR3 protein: CASSPDSYNSPLHF
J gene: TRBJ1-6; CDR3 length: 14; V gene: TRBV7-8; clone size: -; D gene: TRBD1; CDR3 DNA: TGTGCCAGCAGCCACAGGGGGCAAGTTTCACCCTTCCACTTT; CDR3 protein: CASSHRGQVSPFHF
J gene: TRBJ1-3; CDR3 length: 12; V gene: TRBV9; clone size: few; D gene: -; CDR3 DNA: TGTGCCAGCAGCGGCGGAGGCCGCCCCATATATTTT; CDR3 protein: CASSGGGRPIYF
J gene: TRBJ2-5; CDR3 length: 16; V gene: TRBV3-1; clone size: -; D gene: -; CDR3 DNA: TGTGCCAGCAGCCCGGGGGACAGCATTATTCAAGAGACCCAGTACTTC; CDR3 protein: CASSPGDSIIQETQYF
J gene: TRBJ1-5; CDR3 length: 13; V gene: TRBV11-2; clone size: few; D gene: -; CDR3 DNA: TGTGCCACCTCCGAAGGGGGCAATCAGCCCCAGCATTTT; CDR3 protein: CATSEGGNQPQHF
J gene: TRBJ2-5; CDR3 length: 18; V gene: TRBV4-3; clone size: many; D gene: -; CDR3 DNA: TGCGCCAGCAGCCAAGATCGAGAAGGCTTCCTCTCAAAAGAGACCCAGTACTTC; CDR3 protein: CASSQDREGFLSKETQYF
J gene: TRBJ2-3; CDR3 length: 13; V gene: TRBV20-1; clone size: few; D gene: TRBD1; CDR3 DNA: TGCAGTGCTAGAGAGCAGGGGGCAGATACGCAGTATTTT; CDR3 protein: CSAREQGADTQYF
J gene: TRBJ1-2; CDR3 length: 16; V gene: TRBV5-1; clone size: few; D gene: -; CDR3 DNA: TGCGCCAGCAGCTTGGGACAGGCCTCAGCTAACTATGGCTACACCTTC; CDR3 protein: CASSLGQASANYGYTF
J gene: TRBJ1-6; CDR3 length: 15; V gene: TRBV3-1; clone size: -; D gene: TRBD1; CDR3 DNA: TGTGCCAGCAGCCGTACAGGGGCCTATAATTCACCCCTCCACTTT; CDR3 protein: CASSRTGAYNSPLHF
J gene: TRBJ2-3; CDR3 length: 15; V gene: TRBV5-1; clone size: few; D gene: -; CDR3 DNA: TGCGCCAGCAGCTTGGGTAGCGCCCTCGCAGATACGCAGTATTTT; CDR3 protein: CASSLGSALADTQYF
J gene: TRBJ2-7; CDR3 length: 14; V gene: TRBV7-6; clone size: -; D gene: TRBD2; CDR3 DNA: TGTGCCAGCAGCTTGGGACTAGGAGGCTACGAGCAGTACTTC; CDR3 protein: CASSLGLGGYEQYF
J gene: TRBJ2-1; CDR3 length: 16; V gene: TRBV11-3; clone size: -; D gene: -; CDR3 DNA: TGTGCCAGCAGTCGATCCGGCGCAGGAGGCTACAATGAGCAGTTCTTC; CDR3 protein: CASSRSGAGGYNEQFF